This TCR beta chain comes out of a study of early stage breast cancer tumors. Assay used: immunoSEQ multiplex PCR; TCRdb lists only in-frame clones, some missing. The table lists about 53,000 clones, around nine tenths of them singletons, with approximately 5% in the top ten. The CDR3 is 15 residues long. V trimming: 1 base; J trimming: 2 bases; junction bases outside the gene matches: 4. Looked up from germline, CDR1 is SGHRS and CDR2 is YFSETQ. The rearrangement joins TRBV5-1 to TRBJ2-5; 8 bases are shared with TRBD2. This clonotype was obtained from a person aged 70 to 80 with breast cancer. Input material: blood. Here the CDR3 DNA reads TGCGCCAGCAGCTTGACGGGGGGGGTACAAGAGACCCAGTACTTC. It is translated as CASSLTGGVQETQYF.